The source of this TCR beta chain is a study of blood T cell repertoires in COVID-19. Across the study: Material from acute and convalescent COVID-19 was sourced from the United States, Italy and Spain.

As processed by the authors: Amplification with reference gene primers provided the estimates of nucleated cell counts. TCRdb's table, derived via immunoSEQ multiplex PCR, lists solely in-frame clones and lacks some. That table gives V, J and clone size, and the DNA gave D and trimming. The sample lists around 72,000 clones; 75% to 90% were seen once. The V gene lost 7 bases and the J gene lost 7 bases, with 17 bases spanning the gap. Germline V gives CDR1 MNHEY, CDR2 SMNVEV (reference sequence). The CDR3 consists of 14 residues. The V call is TRBV27, the J call TRBJ2-1; tentatively, D is TRBD2 (5 bases). The sample comprised peripheral blood. The TCR was taken from a man in his forties or fifties with active COVID-19. CDR3 sequence reads: CASTMGRPGNEQFF. CDR3 sequence (DNA): TGTGCCAGCACAATGGGCCGGCCGGGGAATGAGCAGTTCTTC.